The clone carrying this T cell receptor beta chain was observed a few times. What it binds is unknown. This sample stems from a study of blood T cells in healthy people across ages. Regarding the study as a whole: Higher naive T cell percentage went strongly together with higher TCR beta diversity.

CDR1 is LGHNA, CDR2 YSLEER, per germline. V shed 0 bases and J 3 bases; nucleotides not matched to a gene: 9. The length of the CDR3 is 18 residues. With a J-beta primer mix and a sample-barcoded 5' primer, a second PCR ran about 7 to 12 cycles. Every sample gave at least 2.5 million paired-end reads containing CDR3. TCRdb independently ran MiXCR on the 5' RACE reads; one entry per CDR3 protein. This table has some 890,000 distinct CDR3 sequences, about 29% appearing once. The data were also submitted as part of a second study, on T cells of mothers and their children. Per that paper: Per child, around 2.7 million TCR beta CDR3 reads were obtained, against over 10 million per mother. In both related and unrelated pairs, TCR recombination output is shaped similarly by thymic selection.

The rearrangement links TRBV4-3 to TRBJ2-1, with 9 bases lining up with TRBD2. Sequencing input: blood. The sequence was collected from a woman aged 40-49 years in good health. CDR3 sequence: CASSQDRVAGGRYNEQFF. The CDR3, as DNA: TGCGCCAGCAGCCAAGATCGGGTTGCGGGGGGGCGCTACAATGAGCAGTTCTTC.